This T cell receptor beta chain was obtained from a study of blood T cell repertoires in COVID-19. Data came from immunoSEQ multiplex PCR; TCRdb stores just in-frame clones and leaves some out. The sample consists of about 420,000 clones, around 90% of them appearing once. V was clipped by 1 base and J by 0 bases, with 7 bases between them. This CDR3 comprises 14 residues. Germline CDR1 is LNHDA and CDR2 is SQIVND (reference sequence). The sample taken for sequencing was peripheral blood. The TCR comes from a man between 18 and 35 years old with COVID-19, enrolled during active disease. V and J are TRBV19 and TRBJ2-7, with D unresolved. This CDR3 reads CASSIAGTSYEQYF. In nucleotides, the CDR3 is TGTGCCAGTAGTATAGCAGGCACCTCCTACGAGCAGTACTTC.